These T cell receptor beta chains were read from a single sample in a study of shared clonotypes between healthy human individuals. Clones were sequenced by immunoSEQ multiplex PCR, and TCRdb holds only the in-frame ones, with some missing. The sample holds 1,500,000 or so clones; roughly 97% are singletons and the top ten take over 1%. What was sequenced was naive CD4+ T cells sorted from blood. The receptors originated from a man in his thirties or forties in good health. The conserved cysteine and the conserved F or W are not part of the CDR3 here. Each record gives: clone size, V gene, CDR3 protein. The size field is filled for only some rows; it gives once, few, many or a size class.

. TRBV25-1 ASSDASGSGETQY
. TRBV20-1 SAPRGDTQY
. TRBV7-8 ASSRDRATYEQY
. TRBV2 ASTIRGLAGNEQY
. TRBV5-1 ASMGDSFRNEQF
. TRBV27 ASSLQGGGYEQY
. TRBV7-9 ASSLAPGGSSGNTIY
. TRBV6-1 ASSGLTSGKPYEQY
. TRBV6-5 ASSRAGLPRSQY
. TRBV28 ASSRTAAYGYT
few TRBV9 ASSVAGLNEQY
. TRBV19 ASQERNTGELF
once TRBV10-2 ASTLSGGEEETQY
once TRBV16 ASSQSAGSYEQY
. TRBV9 ASSVVRVGQGSGGELF
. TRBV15 ATSAALGETQY
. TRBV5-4 ASSLGGSNTGELF
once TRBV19 ASLRAGASFDEQY
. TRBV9 ASSAGGQNTEAF
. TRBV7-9 ASSPGFSYEQY